The next 27 T cell receptor beta chains were all read from a single sample in a study of cytotoxic CD8 clonotypes in ibrutinib-treated CLL. Assay: immunoSEQ multiplex PCR; the TCRdb copy retains only in-frame clones and omits some. The sample yields about 310,000 clones, around four fifths seen once. The sample in question was PBMCs, obtained before ibrutinib treatment. These receptors were collected from a human donor with chronic lymphocytic leukemia.

V gene TRBV19 combines with J gene TRBJ1-5, with a weak D call TRBD1 (6 bases). With 1 base removed from V and 11 bases from J, the gap between germline ends came to 18 bases. Germline lookup yields CDR1 LNHDA and CDR2 SQIVND (reference sequence). The CDR3 covers 15 residues. The CDR3 sequence is CASSIGAGVSVSQHF. The CDR3, as DNA: TGTGCCAGTAGTATAGGGGCAGGGGTTAGTGTGTCCCAGCATTTT.

V is TRBV7-8 and J is TRBJ2-1; TRBD2 aligns across 9 bases. The CDR3 is made up of 15 amino acids. Unmatched junction bases numbered 5, after V lost 1 base and J lost 7 bases. Germline CDR1 reads SGHVS; CDR2 reads FQNEAQ. CDR3 region: CASSLVAGGLNEQFF. The CDR3, as DNA: TGTGCCAGCAGCTTAGTGGCGGGAGGGTTGAATGAGCAGTTCTTC. Variable domain in full (rest from reference TRBV7-8 and TRBJ2-1): GAGVSQSPRYKVAKRGQDVALRCDPISGHVSLFWYQQALGQGPEFLTYFQNEAQLDKSGLPSDRFFAERPEGSVSTLKIQRTQQEDSAVYLCASSLVAGGLNEQFFGPGTRLTVL.

This chain joins TRBV29-1 and TRBJ1-5; 9 bases fit TRBD1. This CDR3 is 14 amino acids long. V was clipped by 6 bases and J by 7 bases; unmatched bases: 10. In germline, CDR1 is SQVTM, CDR2 ANQGSEA. The CDR3 DNA reads TGCAGCGTCGCTTACAGGGGGCAACGACAGCCCCAGCATTTT. Encoded protein: CSVAYRGQRQPQHF.

The chain carries TRBV19 and TRBJ1-1, with 10 bases that match TRBD1. Per germline, CDR1 LNHDA and CDR2 SQIVND (reference sequence). The CDR3 has 18 amino acids. The trim removed 7 bases at V and 5 bases at J, leaving 19 bases unmatched. CDR3 protein: CASIQTRGTGARGTEAFF. CDR3 sequence (DNA): TGTGCCAGTATCCAGACCAGGGGGACAGGGGCGCGAGGAACTGAAGCTTTCTTT. Drawing the rest from reference TRBV19 and TRBJ1-1, the complete variable domain is DGGITQSPKYLFRKEGQNVTLSCEQNLNHDAMYWYRQDPGQGLRLIYYSQIVNDFQKGDIAEGYSVSREKKESFPLTVTSAQKNPTAFYLCASIQTRGTGARGTEAFFGQGTRLTVV.

The genes are TRBV5-8 and TRBJ1-5, with TRBD1 matching 8 bases. The CDR3 totals 14 residues. The ends lost 5 bases at V and 6 bases at J; junction bases unmatched: 7. The germline CDR1 and CDR2 sequences are SGHTS and YDEGEE. The DNA for the CDR3 is TGTGCCAGCAGACTGACAGGGGATATTCAGCCCCAGCATTTT. This codes for CASRLTGDIQPQHF.

This clone was observed a handful of times. This rearrangement joins TRBV5-1 to TRBJ2-1; possible D gene TRBD1, 6 bases. The length of the CDR3 is 15 residues. V dropped 1 base and J dropped 4 bases, with 12 bases sitting between them. Germline V lookup: CDR1 SGHRS, CDR2 YFSETQ. CDR3 coding DNA: TGCGCCAGCAGCTTGCTGGACAGAATTTACAATGAGCAGTTCTTC. Its translation is CASSLLDRIYNEQFF.

The V call is TRBV7-9, the J call TRBJ2-1, with D perhaps TRBD2 (6 bases). Germline assignment: CDR1 SEHNR and CDR2 FQNEAQ (reference sequence). V was shortened by 3 bases and J by 9 bases, with 9 bases between the two germline ends. This CDR3 comprises 12 residues. The CDR3 sequence: CASSFLAPEQFF. CDR3 DNA: TGTGCCAGCAGCTTTCTAGCGCCTGAGCAGTTCTTC.

The rearrangement joins TRBV29-1 to TRBJ2-1, with 7 bases lining up with TRBD1. Per germline, CDR1 SQVTM and CDR2 ANQGSEA. The CDR3 loop spans 14 amino acids. V was pared by 4 bases and J by 3 bases, with 6 bases of the junction left unmatched. The CDR3 region is CSVGTGLFYNEQFF. CDR3 nucleotides: TGCAGCGTTGGGACAGGTCTCTTCTACAATGAGCAGTTCTTC.

V and J are TRBV18 and TRBJ2-7, with D hard to call. CDR1 is KGHSH and CDR2 is LQKENI in the germline V gene. This CDR3 contains 13 residues. Trimming shortened V by 0 bases and J by 3 bases, and 6 bases separated the two germline ends. The CDR3 sequence: CASSPPSVYEQYF. Written as DNA, the CDR3 is TGTGCCAGCTCACCACCGTCTGTCTACGAGCAGTACTTC.

The gene calls are TRBV29-1 and TRBJ2-5, with 7 nucleotides matching TRBD2. Per the germline V gene, CDR1 is SQVTM and CDR2 is ANQGSEA. V lost 4 bases and J lost 5; bases outside the gene matches: 4. The CDR3 covers 12 residues. The CDR3 sequence is CSVGEGWETQYF. CDR3 sequence (DNA): TGCAGCGTTGGGGAGGGGTGGGAGACCCAGTACTTC.

This clone occurred a few times. The genes are TRBV5-6 and TRBJ2-6; tentatively, D is TRBD2 (5 bases). The CDR3 is made up of 16 amino acids. Germline loops: CDR1 SGHDT, CDR2 YYEEEE. The V gene lost 4 bases and the J gene lost 1 base, with 12 bases spanning the gap. The CDR3 sequence: CASSVGSGSGANVLTF. The CDR3 DNA reads TGTGCCAGCAGCGTCGGGTCGGGGTCTGGGGCCAACGTCCTGACTTTC.

The chain carries TRBV10-3 and TRBJ1-3, with a tentative D call TRBD1 (5 bases). Looked up from germline, CDR1 is ENHRY and CDR2 is SYGVKD. The V end lost 6 bases, the J end lost 0 bases, and 24 bases lay between the germline ends. The CDR3 spans 19 residues. DNA for the CDR3: TGTGCCATCAGCCGAACCGGGACGGGTGTTGCTAGCTCTGGAAACACCATATATTTT. Amino acids: CAISRTGTGVASSGNTIYF.

The chain is built from TRBV4-1 and TRBJ2-1, with 10 positions matching TRBD2. The CDR3 is 17 residues long. Germline-derived CDR1 and CDR2 are MGHRA and YSYEKL. The V and J ends lost 7 bases and 1 base, in that order; junction bases with no gene match: 10. DNA of the CDR3: TGCGCCAGCACCAGGGGGGCAGCGGGAGGGTCCTACAATGAGCAGTTCTTC. This codes for CASTRGAAGGSYNEQFF.

The chain is built from TRBV7-2 and TRBJ2-7; the D is unclear. Germline V lookup: CDR1 SGHTA, CDR2 FQGNSA. V shed 1 base and J shed 0 bases, with 7 bases lying between them. This CDR3 contains 14 residues. This CDR3 is CASSLVPYSYEQYF. The CDR3 coding sequence is TGTGCCAGCAGCTTAGTCCCCTACTCCTACGAGCAGTACTTC.

V is TRBV7-2 and J is TRBJ2-7; a weak D match, TRBD2 (6 bases). Per germline, CDR1 SGHTA and CDR2 FQGNSA. This CDR3 spans 15 amino acids. V was trimmed by 5 bases and J by 2 bases, leaving 16 bases between them. The CDR3 protein is CASSQDGEDTYEQYF. CDR3 bases: TGTGCCAGCAGCCAGGACGGGGAGGACACCTACGAGCAGTACTTC.

This clone occurred a few times. The chain couples TRBV5-6 to TRBJ2-7; 7 bases are a match to TRBD1. The V gene end was trimmed by 4 bases and the J gene end by 5 bases; junction bases not matched to a gene: 12. Germline loops: CDR1 SGHDT, CDR2 YYEEEE. The CDR3 extends over 15 amino acids. CDR3 sequence reads: CASSPIDRDIDEQYF. For the CDR3, the DNA is TGTGCCAGCAGCCCTATTGACAGGGATATCGACGAGCAGTACTTC.

The chain couples TRBV7-8 to TRBJ1-1; D unresolved. The V and J ends lost 2 bases and 1 base respectively, with 11 bases between them. Per germline, CDR1 SGHVS and CDR2 FQNEAQ. The CDR3 spans 15 residues. CDR3 coding DNA: TGTGCCAGCAGCTTACGAAGGGTCAAGAACACTGAAGCTTTCTTT. Its protein is CASSLRRVKNTEAFF.

The CDR3 coding sequence is TGCAGTGCTAGCTCGGGGGAGCAGTTCTTC. Protein sequence: CSASSGEQFF. The chain couples TRBV20-1 to TRBJ2-1, with D possibly matching TRBD2 (5 bases). V was trimmed by 3 bases and J by 10 bases, leaving 7 bases between them. Germline V lookup: CDR1 DFQATT, CDR2 SNEGSKA (reference sequence). The CDR3 has 10 amino acids.

The chain couples TRBV29-1 to TRBJ2-1, with TRBD2 matching 8 bases. The V gene end was trimmed by 3 bases and the J gene end by 8 bases; junction bases not matched to a gene: 12. This CDR3 region has 15 residues. Germline V gives CDR1 SQVTM, CDR2 ANQGSEA. CDR3 sequence reads: CSVDAASGRPDEQFF. In nucleotides, the CDR3 is TGCAGCGTTGATGCGGCTAGCGGGCGTCCGGATGAGCAGTTCTTC.

The V gene is TRBV6-1, the J gene TRBJ2-3; TRBD2 matches 9 bases. With 2 bases clipped from V and 4 bases from J, the junction kept 7 bases outside the gene matches. Germline CDR1 and CDR2: MNHNS and SASEGT. The CDR3 extends over 16 amino acids. Written as DNA, the CDR3 is TGTGCCAGCAGTGAATCGTGGACTAGCGACCCAGATACGCAGTATTTT. This gives the protein CASSESWTSDPDTQYF.

V and J are TRBV14 and TRBJ2-1; a weak D match, TRBD2 (5 bases). The germline CDR1 and CDR2 sequences are SGHDN and FVKESK. The CDR3 covers 14 residues. The V gene lost 4 bases and the J gene lost 5 bases, with 12 bases spanning the gap. CDR3 nucleotides: TGTGCCAGCAGCCGCGGGCGAGTCGACAATGAGCAGTTCTTC. Translated: CASSRGRVDNEQFF.

The V gene is TRBV5-5, the J gene TRBJ1-5, with TRBD1 identical over 8 bases. V lost 4 bases to trimming and J lost 6 bases; unmatched junction nucleotides: 9. The CDR3 consists of 15 residues. In germline, CDR1 is SGHKS, CDR2 YYEKEE (reference sequence). CDR3 in DNA: TGTGCCAGCAGCCTGAGGACAGGGAATGGTCAGCCCCAGCATTTT. Protein sequence: CASSLRTGNGQPQHF.

The chain links TRBV6-1 to TRBJ2-7; tentative D call: TRBD1 (5 bases). The CDR3 totals 13 residues. V was pared by 7 bases and J by 1 base, with 11 bases between. From germline, CDR1 is MNHNS and CDR2 SASEGT. In DNA form, the CDR3 reads TGTGCCAGCACCCAGGACATATCCTACGAGCAGTACTTC. Protein: CASTQDISYEQYF.

This chain uses TRBV5-1 with TRBJ2-7, with a tentative D call TRBD1 (6 bases). Trimming removed 4 bases at V and 0 bases at J, with 14 bases between. This CDR3 comprises 15 residues. Germline CDR1 and CDR2: SGHRS and YFSETQ. For the CDR3, the DNA is TGCGCCAGCAGCAGGGATAGGACAGTCTCCTACGAGCAGTACTTC. Encoded protein: CASSRDRTVSYEQYF.

The J gene is TRBJ1-1, the V gene TRBV18; no reliable D call. Germline V CDR1 and CDR2: KGHSH, LQKENI. The ends were cut back, 3 bases at V and 11 bases at J, with 13 bases in the middle. This CDR3 spans 12 amino acids. The CDR3 bases are TGTGCCAGCTCACCGACAAATTTGGGGGCTTTCTTT. This codes for CASSPTNLGAFF.

V is TRBV19 and J is TRBJ2-7; D is possibly TRBD1 (6 bases). V lost 3 bases and J lost 4, with 16 bases in between. The CDR3 contains 15 residues. Germline V lookup: CDR1 LNHDA, CDR2 SQIVND (reference sequence). CDR3 sequence reads: CASSILGALGYEQYF. The CDR3 DNA reads TGTGCCAGTAGTATCCTGGGGGCGTTAGGATACGAGCAGTACTTC.

The gene calls are TRBV29-1 and TRBJ2-7; D perhaps matches TRBD1 (6 bases). From germline, CDR1 is SQVTM and CDR2 ANQGSEA. The CDR3 spans 15 residues. V lost 2 bases and J lost 6, with 20 bases in between. The CDR3 sequence is CSVEKASRGNGEQYF. CDR3 sequence (DNA): TGCAGCGTTGAAAAAGCGTCCAGGGGTAACGGCGAGCAGTACTTC.